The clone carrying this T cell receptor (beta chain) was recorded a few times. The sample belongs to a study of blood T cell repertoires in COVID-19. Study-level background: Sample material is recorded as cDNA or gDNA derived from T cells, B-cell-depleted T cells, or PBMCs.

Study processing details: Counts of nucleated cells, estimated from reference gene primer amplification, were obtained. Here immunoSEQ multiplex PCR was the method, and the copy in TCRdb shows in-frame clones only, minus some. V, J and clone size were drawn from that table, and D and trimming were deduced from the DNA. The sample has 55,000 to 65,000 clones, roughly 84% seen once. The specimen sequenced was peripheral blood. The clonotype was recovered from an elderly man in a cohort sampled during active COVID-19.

CDR3 residues: CASSVTGQYYGYTF. DNA of the CDR3: TGCGCCAGCAGCGTAACGGGACAGTACTATGGCTACACCTTC. V is TRBV5-1 and J is TRBJ1-2, with TRBD1 matching 7 bases. The germline V gene has CDR1 SGHRS and CDR2 YFSETQ. This CDR3 is built from 14 residues. J lost 3 bases, V lost 4 bases, and 6 bases had no gene match.